The present TCR beta chain was sequenced within a study of blood T cell repertoires in COVID-19. Across the study: Donors in the United States, Italy and Spain gave samples during acute or convalescent COVID-19.

Source study methods: Estimates of nucleated cell counts were drawn from the amplification of reference gene primers. The assay was immunoSEQ multiplex PCR, and TCRdb's table has in-frame clones only and misses some. The V and J calls and clone size were taken over from that table, and D and trimming were inferred from the DNA. The sample contains 200,000 or so clones, over 70% of which appear only once. The V gene's germline CDR1 is SGHRS and CDR2 YFSETQ. The CDR3 is 16 amino acids. The junction had 10 bases not matched to a gene; V was cut back by 4 bases and J by 6 bases. Sequencing input: peripheral blood. The origin of this receptor is a man aged 60 to 75 with active or convalescent COVID-19. V usage is TRBV5-1 and J usage is TRBJ1-2; the match to TRBD1 covers 12 bases. CDR3 in DNA: TGCGCCAGCAGCCCGAGAGGGACAGGGGGCGCGGATGGCTACACCTTC. Its protein is CASSPRGTGGADGYTF.